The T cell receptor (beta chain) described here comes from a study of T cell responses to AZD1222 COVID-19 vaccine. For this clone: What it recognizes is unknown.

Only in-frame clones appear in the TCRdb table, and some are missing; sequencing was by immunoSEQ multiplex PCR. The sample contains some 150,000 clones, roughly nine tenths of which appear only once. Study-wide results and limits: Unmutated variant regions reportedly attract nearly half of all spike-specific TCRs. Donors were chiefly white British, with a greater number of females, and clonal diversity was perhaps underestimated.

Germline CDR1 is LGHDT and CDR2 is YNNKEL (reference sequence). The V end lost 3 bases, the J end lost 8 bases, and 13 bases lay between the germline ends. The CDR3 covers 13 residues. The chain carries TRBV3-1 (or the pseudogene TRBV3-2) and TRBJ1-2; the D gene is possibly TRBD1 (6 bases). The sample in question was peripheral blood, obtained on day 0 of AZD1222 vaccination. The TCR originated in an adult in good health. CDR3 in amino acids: CASSQRQGTGYTF. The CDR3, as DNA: TGTGCCAGCAGCCAGAGGCAGGGGACCGGCTACACCTTC.